This passage covers 9 T cell receptor beta chains from one sample sequenced in a study of shared clonotypes between healthy human individuals. Profiling relied on immunoSEQ multiplex PCR, and the TCRdb table lists in-frame clones only, not all of them. The data hold some 2,000,000 clones, with approximately 96% observed a single time. Sequenced material: naive CD4+ T cells sorted from blood. The subset was: CD45RA+ positively selected. Receptor source: a young man in good health.

The V and J genes are TRBV7-2 and TRBJ2-5; possible D gene TRBD2, 5 bases. In germline, CDR1 is SGHTA, CDR2 FQGNSA. The CDR3 consists of 14 residues. With 7 bases removed from V and 4 bases from J, the gap between germline ends came to 16 bases. CDR3 protein: CASTKGPGRETQYF. CDR3 in DNA: TGTGCCAGCACCAAAGGTCCGGGGAGAGAGACCCAGTACTTC.

This clone was detected once. The V and J genes are TRBV5-1 and TRBJ2-5, with 7 bases matching TRBD1. Germline CDR1 and CDR2: SGHRS and YFSETQ. This CDR3 is 16 amino acids long. V trimming: 4 bases; J trimming: 4 bases; junction bases outside the gene matches: 13. CDR3: CASSTKTQGIGETQYF. The CDR3 region has the DNA TGCGCCAGCAGCACAAAAACACAGGGGATTGGAGAGACCCAGTACTTC.

This clone was seen a few times. V usage is TRBV6-5 and J usage is TRBJ1-2, with TRBD1 matching 7 bases. J was trimmed by 4 bases and V by 5 bases; bases with no gene match: 4. Germline V gene data show CDR1 as MNHEY and CDR2 as SVGAGI. This CDR3 contains 13 residues. CDR3 sequence: CASSDWTGYGYTF. The CDR3 DNA reads as TGTGCCAGCAGTGACTGGACAGGCTATGGCTACACCTTC.

The CDR3 DNA reads TGTGCCAGCCGGGAGTTAGCGGGAGGTAGTGAGCAGTTCTTC. This codes for CASRELAGGSEQFF. The chain employs TRBV7-6 and TRBJ2-1, with 10 bases lining up with TRBD2. This CDR3 comprises 14 residues. V shed 8 bases and J 9 bases; nucleotides not matched to a gene: 10. Germline loops: CDR1 SGHVS, CDR2 FNYEAQ.

CDR3 protein: CASSRWGSTDTQYF. Written as DNA, the CDR3 is TGTGCCAGTAGTCGGTGGGGTAGCACAGATACGCAGTATTTT. J is TRBJ2-3 and V is TRBV19; no clear D. The CDR3 consists of 14 residues. CDR1 LNHDA and CDR2 SQIVND come from the germline V gene (reference sequence). The ends were cut back, 5 bases at V and 0 bases at J, with 9 bases in the middle.

V gene TRBV10-3 combines with J gene TRBJ2-7; D ambiguous. Germline V gene lookup returns CDR1 ENHRY and CDR2 SYGVKD. The CDR3 extends over 15 amino acids. Trimming left V 0 bases short and J 0 bases short, with 9 bases between. CDR3 in DNA: TGTGCCATCAGTGAGTCGGTTCTGGTCTCCTACGAGCAGTACTTC. This sequence encodes CAISESVLVSYEQYF.

This clone was detected only a few times. This sequence joins TRBV25-1 and TRBJ2-7; TRBD1 matches 8 bases. Trimming cost V 1 base and J 1 base; bases outside gene matches: 6. The V gene's germline CDR1 is MGHDK and CDR2 SYGVNS. This CDR3 has 16 residues. The CDR3 DNA is TGTGCCAGCAGTGAATGGGGGACAGGCAATTCCTACGAGCAGTACTTC. Its protein product is CASSEWGTGNSYEQYF.

This clone was detected only once. The same CDR3 can be traced to other DNA sequences in this sample. The rearrangement links TRBV6-6 to TRBJ2-5; D is perhaps TRBD1 or TRBD2 (6 bases each). Germline V gives CDR1 MNHNY, CDR2 SVGAGI (reference sequence). This CDR3 spans 14 amino acids. V was pared by 2 bases and J by 1 base, with 8 bases between. The chain's CDR3 is CASSYRGAQETQYF. The CDR3 nucleotides read TGTGCCAGCAGTTACAGGGGGGCCCAAGAGACCCAGTACTTC.

The chain is built from TRBV11-3 and TRBJ2-1; D possibly corresponds to TRBD1 (6 bases). The CDR3 consists of 17 residues. The V end lost 3 bases, the J end lost 9 bases, and 24 bases lay between the germline ends. In germline, CDR1 is SGHNT, CDR2 YENEEA. The CDR3 is CASSFSKQGPRSGEQFF. In DNA form, the CDR3 reads TGTGCCAGCAGCTTCTCAAAACAGGGACCTCGGAGCGGTGAGCAGTTCTTC.